The T cell receptor beta chain described here comes from a study of blood T cell repertoires in COVID-19. Overall study: Some COVID-19 samples were acute and others convalescent; all came from the United States, Italy and Spain. Sample material is recorded as cDNA or gDNA derived from T cells, B-cell-depleted T cells, or PBMCs.

This CDR3 comprises 16 residues. Germline values: CDR1 MNHNY, CDR2 SVGAGI (reference sequence). The V and J ends lost 2 bases and 0 bases respectively, with 10 bases between them. Methods used by the authors: Reference gene primer amplification yielded estimated nucleated cell counts. Only in-frame clones appear in the TCRdb table, and some are missing; sequencing was by immunoSEQ multiplex PCR. The V and J calls and clone size were taken over from that table, and D and trimming were inferred from the DNA. The data hold roughly 260,000 clones, with around four fifths observed a single time. The sequence came from a woman in her 70s with acute or convalescent COVID-19. The source material was peripheral blood. The genes are TRBV6-6 and TRBJ1-4, with D uncertain. CDR3 amino acids: CASSYGQNPTNEKLFF. Here the CDR3 DNA reads TGTGCCAGCAGTTACGGGCAAAATCCAACTAATGAAAAACTGTTTTTT.